The 30 T cell receptor beta chains in this list originate from one sample, sequenced in a study of T cells after yellow fever vaccination. TCRdb called the 5' RACE reads again in MiXCR, with one record for every CDR3 protein. The sample holds hundreds of thousands of distinct CDR3 sequences; approximately 15% are singletons and the top ten take 11% to 15%. Sequenced here: PBMCs, sampled on the day of the yellow fever booster vaccination. Every receptor here comes from a young man who received the YFV17D yellow fever vaccine.

The J gene is TRBJ2-4, the V gene TRBV7-2; 10 bases map to TRBD2. Germline loops: CDR1 SGHTA, CDR2 FQGNSA. The CDR3 is 16 residues long. The J segment lost 0 bases and the V segment lost 6 bases, leaving 5 bases of the junction unmatched. The CDR3 DNA reads as TGTGCCAGCAGTCGGCTAGCGGGAGTAGCCAAAAACATTCAGTACTTC. Residues: CASSRLAGVAKNIQYF.

The V and J genes are TRBV10-3 and TRBJ2-1, with D tentatively TRBD1 or TRBD2 (5 bases each). This CDR3 is built from 13 residues. The germline CDR1 and CDR2 sequences are ENHRY and SYGVKD. Trimming took off 5 bases at V and 7 bases at J, with 12 bases between the two ends. The CDR3 is CAISPGPLNEQFF. The CDR3, as DNA: TGTGCCATCAGTCCGGGACCGCTTAATGAGCAGTTCTTC.

The chain joins TRBV20-1 to TRBJ2-1; D might be TRBD1 (6 bases). Per germline, CDR1 DFQATT and CDR2 SNEGSKA (reference sequence). Trimming left V 6 bases short and J 0 bases short, with 12 bases between. CDR3 length: 14 residues. In DNA form, the CDR3 reads TGCAGTGCCCCTTCGACAGGCTCCTACAATGAGCAGTTCTTC. It codes for CSAPSTGSYNEQFF.

The chain links TRBV29-1 to TRBJ2-5; TRBD2 matches at 7 bases. This CDR3 is 15 amino acids long. Germline CDR1 and CDR2: SQVTM and ANQGSEA. V was clipped by 4 bases and J by 4 bases; unmatched bases: 12. The CDR3 nucleotides read TGCAGCGTTGTTCGAGGCGGGAGACTGGGAGAGACCCAGTACTTC. Amino acid sequence: CSVVRGGRLGETQYF.

This clonotype showed up just a few times. The rearrangement links TRBV18 to TRBJ1-6; 12 bases line up with TRBD1. V shed 3 bases, J shed 9 bases, and the junction held 6 bases outside the gene matches. Germline lookup yields CDR1 KGHSH and CDR2 LQKENI. The CDR3 spans 16 residues. The CDR3 DNA is TGTGCCAGCTCACCCGGGACAGGGGGCGCAGGTTCACCCCTCCACTTT. It is translated as CASSPGTGGAGSPLHF.

The chain combines TRBV7-2 with TRBJ2-1, with no clear D. In germline, CDR1 is SGHTA, CDR2 FQGNSA. The CDR3 extends over 15 amino acids. The germline V and J ends were trimmed by 5 bases and 0 bases, with 11 bases remaining between them. The CDR3 sequence is CASSRSAGSYNEQFF. CDR3 bases: TGTGCCAGCAGCCGCTCCGCTGGCTCCTACAATGAGCAGTTCTTC. Full variable domain (outside the CDR3, taken from reference TRBV7-2 and TRBJ2-1): GAGVSQSPSNKVTEKGKDVELRCDPISGHTALYWYRQSLGQGLEFLIYFQGNSAPDKSGLPSDRFSAERTGGSVSTLTIQRTQQEDSAVYLCASSRSAGSYNEQFFGPGTRLTVL.

This clonotype has ten or more counts. The chain combines TRBV7-2 with TRBJ1-1, with TRBD1 matching 7 bases. V was pared by 6 bases and J by 2 bases, with 6 bases of the junction left unmatched. This CDR3 region has 14 residues. Germline V CDR1 and CDR2: SGHTA, FQGNSA. The CDR3 protein is CASSGGTANTEAFF. The CDR3 DNA is TGTGCCAGCAGTGGGGGGACAGCCAACACTGAAGCTTTCTTT.

V and J are TRBV5-4 and TRBJ2-5; 11 bases are a match to TRBD1. The CDR3 sequence is 15 residues long. Germline CDR1 is SGHNT and CDR2 is YYREEE (reference sequence). V dropped 3 bases and J dropped 4; count of bases not matched to a gene: 5. The CDR3 nucleotides read TGTGCCAGCAGCTCGGCGGGACAGGGGGGAGAGACCCAGTACTTC. It encodes CASSSAGQGGETQYF.

The CDR3 nucleotides are TGCGCCAGCAGCCAAGAGCGGCGGAGCTCTGGGGCCAACGTCCTGACTTTC. Translation: CASSQERRSSGANVLTF. This chain connects TRBV4-3 to TRBJ2-6; the D is unclear. Trimming removed 0 bases at V and 0 bases at J, with 9 bases between. CDR3 length: 17 residues. Germline CDR1 and CDR2: LGHNA and YSLEER.

This clonotype was recorded many times. This rearrangement joins TRBV20-1 to TRBJ2-7, with D maybe TRBD1 (6 bases). This CDR3 contains 15 residues. CDR1 and CDR2 (germline): DFQATT, SNEGSKA (reference sequence). Trimming cost V 6 bases and J 4 bases, with 22 bases left between them. The CDR3 region is CSAIDRSLDIYEQYF. CDR3 coding DNA: TGCAGTGCGATTGACAGGTCCCTAGATATTTACGAGCAGTACTTC.

This clonotype occurred once. The chain carries TRBV6-5 and TRBJ2-1, with 8 bases matching TRBD2. Trimming took 0 bases from V and 2 from J; bases not matched to a gene: 3. The CDR3 runs to 16 residues. CDR1 and CDR2 from the germline V gene are MNHEY and SVGAGI. The CDR3 loop reads CASSYSELAAYNEQFF. In nucleotides, the CDR3 is TGTGCCAGCAGTTACTCAGAACTAGCGGCCTACAATGAGCAGTTCTTC.

This clonotype was seen more than once but under ten times. The V call is TRBV14, the J call TRBJ2-3, with unresolved D. Germline CDR1 reads SGHDN; CDR2 reads FVKESK. Between the trimmed V and J ends, which lost 7 bases and 6 bases, there was a span of 11 bases. The CDR3 has 12 residues. The CDR3 loop is CASIGYLDTQYF. Here the CDR3 DNA reads TGTGCCAGCATAGGGTATTTGGATACGCAGTATTTT. The full variable domain, completed using reference TRBV14 and TRBJ2-3, is EAGVTQFPSHSVIEKGQTVTLRCDPISGHDNLYWYRRVMGKEIKFLLHFVKESKQDESGMPNNRFLAERTGGTYSTLKVQPAELEDSGVYFCASIGYLDTQYFGPGTRLTVL.

In its sample, this clonotype was seen many times. V usage is TRBV20-1 and J usage is TRBJ2-5; D gene ambiguous. From germline, CDR1 is DFQATT and CDR2 SNEGSKA (reference sequence). The CDR3 totals 11 residues. The CDR3 DNA follows: TGCACGGGTCCTCCGGAGGAGACCCAGTACTTC. Translation gives CTGPPEETQYF.

CDR3 sequence reads: CASSSRLAGETQYF. DNA of the CDR3: TGTGCCAGCAGCTCTAGACTAGCGGGGGAGACCCAGTACTTC. The V and J genes are TRBV7-2 and TRBJ2-5, with TRBD2 identical over 11 bases. Germline CDR1 and CDR2: SGHTA and FQGNSA. V trimming: 4 bases; J trimming: 5 bases; junction bases outside the gene matches: 3. This CDR3 is 14 amino acids long.

This clonotype turned up a few times. V usage is TRBV9 and J usage is TRBJ1-1; D remains unclear. The V and J ends lost 3 bases and 0 bases respectively, with 6 bases between them. This CDR3 region has 13 residues. Germline lookup yields CDR1 SGDLS and CDR2 YYNGEE. The CDR3 coding sequence is TGTGCCAGCAGCGCGACCCTGAACACTGAAGCTTTCTTT. Residues: CASSATLNTEAFF.

This clonotype showed up many times. The chain joins TRBV12-3 or TRBV12-4 to TRBJ2-5, with 9 bases fitting TRBD2. The CDR3 is 14 amino acids. Trimming removed 6 bases from V and 3 bases from J; junction bases left unmatched: 5. In DNA form, the CDR3 reads TGTGCCAGCAGCCCCGGACTAGCGAAAGAGACCCAGTACTTC. Translation gives CASSPGLAKETQYF.

V usage is TRBV7-2 and J usage is TRBJ2-2; maybe TRBD1 (6 bases). In germline, CDR1 is SGHTA, CDR2 FQGNSA. The CDR3 is 13 amino acids. With 2 bases removed from V and 13 bases from J, the gap between germline ends came to 14 bases. This CDR3 is CASSLQHRVGLFF. CDR3 DNA: TGTGCCAGCAGCTTACAACACAGGGTGGGGCTGTTTTTT.

The J gene is TRBJ2-7, the V gene TRBV4-2; 10 nucleotides line up with TRBD2. The CDR3 is made up of 16 amino acids. The V segment lost 4 bases and the J segment 0 bases; nucleotides outside the gene matches: 6. Germline V lookup: CDR1 LGHNA, CDR2 YNFKEQ. CDR3 in amino acids: CASSPVTSGTSYEQYF. As DNA, the CDR3 is TGTGCCAGCAGCCCCGTAACTAGCGGGACCTCCTACGAGCAGTACTTC.

The chain recombines TRBV4-3 with TRBJ1-5; D ambiguous. V lost 0 bases and J 4 bases, leaving 10 bases between the germline ends. CDR3 length: 15 amino acids. CDR1 and CDR2 (germline): LGHNA, YSLEER. The CDR3 coding sequence is TGCGCCAGCAGCCAAGATCAGGACGAGAATCAGCCCCAGCATTTT. Its protein is CASSQDQDENQPQHF.

Only a few counts were recorded for this clonotype. V is TRBV29-1 and J is TRBJ2-1; TRBD2 aligns across 12 bases. CDR1 SQVTM and CDR2 ANQGSEA come from the germline V gene. V lost 1 base and J lost 4; bases outside the gene matches: 5. The CDR3 runs to 16 residues. CDR3 protein: CSVEGEGTSGYNEQFF. For the CDR3, the DNA is TGCAGCGTTGAAGGGGAGGGGACTAGCGGGTACAATGAGCAGTTCTTC.

The chain couples TRBV12-3 or TRBV12-4 to TRBJ1-2; D call uncertain. The CDR3 runs to 11 residues. V was cut by 3 bases and J by 14 bases, with 13 bases left in between. CDR3 coding DNA: TGTGCCAGCAGTTTTGACACCCGTCATACCTTC. Translated: CASSFDTRHTF.

The V gene is TRBV5-4, the J gene TRBJ2-1; TRBD2 is a possible D gene (6 bases). Trimming left V 1 base short and J 4 bases short, with 9 bases between. Germline V gives CDR1 SGHNT, CDR2 YYREEE (reference sequence). CDR3 length equals 14 residues. DNA for the CDR3: TGTGCCAGCAGCTTGCGGGAGAGATACAATGAGCAGTTCTTC. Translated: CASSLRERYNEQFF.

The chain employs TRBV28 and TRBJ2-7; TRBD1 agrees at 7 bases. V trimming: 5 bases; J trimming: 4 bases; junction bases outside the gene matches: 5. CDR1 MDHEN and CDR2 SYDVKM come from the germline V gene. CDR3 length: 13 residues. In nucleotides, the CDR3 is TGTGCCAGCAGTACAGGGGCGCGTTACGAGCAGTACTTC. Its translation is CASSTGARYEQYF.

The rearrangement joins TRBV7-9 to TRBJ1-1; D perhaps matches TRBD1 (5 bases). Germline assignment: CDR1 SEHNR and CDR2 FQNEAQ (reference sequence). With 7 bases removed from V and 3 bases from J, the gap between germline ends came to 15 bases. This CDR3 has 14 amino acids. This CDR3 reads CASTQGGDYTEAFF. Here the CDR3 DNA reads TGTGCCAGCACCCAGGGCGGCGACTACACTGAAGCTTTCTTT.

This clonotype was seen a handful of times. This chain uses TRBV2 with TRBJ2-7; 10 bases match TRBD2. V was clipped by 7 bases and J by 5 bases; unmatched bases: 8. Germline V gene data show CDR1 as SNHLY and CDR2 as FYNNEI. This CDR3 has 14 residues. Here the CDR3 DNA reads TGTGCCAGCATAAGGGCTAGCGGGAGCCACGAGCAGTACTTC. As protein: CASIRASGSHEQYF.

This clonotype was seen a few times. This chain's CDR3 is CASSQDPSGVSDEQFF. CDR3 nucleotide sequence: TGCGCCAGCAGCCAAGATCCTAGCGGGGTGTCGGATGAGCAGTTCTTC. The chain combines TRBV4-3 with TRBJ2-1; TRBD2 agrees at 9 bases. The CDR3 runs 16 residues. CDR1 and CDR2 from the germline V gene are LGHNA and YSLEER. The V segment lost 0 bases and the J segment 8 bases; nucleotides outside the gene matches: 8.

The chain carries TRBV12-3 or TRBV12-4 and TRBJ1-6, with no clear D. V shed 3 bases and J shed 6 bases, with 9 bases lying between them. This CDR3 region has 14 residues. The CDR3 loop reads CASSFWTGNSPLHF. In DNA, the CDR3 is TGTGCCAGCAGTTTTTGGACGGGTAATTCACCCCTCCACTTT.

The V gene is TRBV30, the J gene TRBJ1-5; D uncertain. Germline V gene lookup returns CDR1 GTSNPN and CDR2 SVGIG (reference sequence). Trimming cost V 4 bases and J 2 bases, with 18 bases left between them. The length of the CDR3 is 16 residues. The CDR3 DNA sequence: TGTGCCTGGACCTTAGGCGGGGATTTAGGCAATCAGCCCCAGCATTTT. This translates into CAWTLGGDLGNQPQHF. The full variable domain, in which reference TRBV30 and TRBJ1-5 provide the parts outside the CDR3, is SQTIHQWPATLVQPVGSPLSLECTVEGTSNPNLYWYRQAAGRGLQLLFYSVGIGQISSEVPQNLSASRPQDRQFILSSKKLLLSDSGFYLCAWTLGGDLGNQPQHFGDGTRLSIL.

This clonotype occurred many times. This chain joins TRBV5-6 and TRBJ2-7, with 8 positions matching TRBD2. This CDR3 contains 14 residues. Looked up from germline, CDR1 is SGHDT and CDR2 is YYEEEE. After removal of 0 bases from V and 6 bases from J, the junction contained 5 bases not matched to a gene. CDR3 sequence: CASSLEREFIEQYF. For the CDR3, the DNA is TGTGCCAGCAGCTTGGAGCGGGAGTTCATCGAGCAGTACTTC. Using reference TRBV5-6 and TRBJ2-7 for the parts outside the CDR3, the full variable domain is DAGVTQSPTHLIKTRGQQVTLRCSPKSGHDTVSWYQQALGQGPQFIFQYYEEEERQRGNFPDRFSGHQFPNYSSELNVNALLLGDSALYLCASSLEREFIEQYFGPGTRLTVT.

This clonotype was detected a few times. The genes are TRBV20-1 and TRBJ2-1; 8 bases map to TRBD2. V was clipped by 6 bases and J by 7 bases; unmatched bases: 14. CDR1 DFQATT and CDR2 SNEGSKA come from the germline V gene (reference sequence). The CDR3 runs to 15 residues. CDR3 DNA sequence: TGCAGTGCCACTCTTAGCGGGACCCCGGGGAATGAGCAGTTCTTC. It translates to CSATLSGTPGNEQFF.